The T cell receptor beta chain described here comes from a study of regulatory T cells in long-lasting Graves disease. A few counts support this clonotype. As to time point: newly diagnosed GD, antithyroid drugs for less than 3 months. The TCR library was made from RNA that had been extracted from PBMCs in TRIzol. Trimming took off 4 bases at V and 2 bases at J, with 14 bases between the two ends. There are 15 residues in the CDR3. Germline V gives CDR1 SGHDT, CDR2 YYEEEE. Construction of TCR beta libraries relied on iRepertoire HTBI primers and on Arm-PCR targeting CDR3 regions. TCRdb re-analysed the multiplex PCR reads in MiXCR, keeping a single row per CDR3 protein. The top ten clones hold roughly a fifth of a sample with a few hundred thousand distinct CDR3 sequences, around 18% of them seen once.

This TCR derives from a female donor with Graves disease. The chain joins TRBV5-6 to TRBJ2-3; weak D call: TRBD1 (6 bases). The source was peripheral blood mononuclear cells (PBMCs), collected at new diagnosis, from a patient treated with antithyroid drugs. In DNA, the CDR3 is TGTGCCAGCAGCGGCAGGGACACCTCCACAGATACGCAGTATTTT. Protein: CASSGRDTSTDTQYF. Based on the CDR3 plus reference TRBV5-6 and TRBJ2-3, the full variable domain is DAGVTQSPTHLIKTRGQQVTLRCSPKSGHDTVSWYQQALGQGPQFIFQYYEEEERQRGNFPDRFSGHQFPNYSSELNVNALLLGDSALYLCASSGRDTSTDTQYFGPGTRLTVL.